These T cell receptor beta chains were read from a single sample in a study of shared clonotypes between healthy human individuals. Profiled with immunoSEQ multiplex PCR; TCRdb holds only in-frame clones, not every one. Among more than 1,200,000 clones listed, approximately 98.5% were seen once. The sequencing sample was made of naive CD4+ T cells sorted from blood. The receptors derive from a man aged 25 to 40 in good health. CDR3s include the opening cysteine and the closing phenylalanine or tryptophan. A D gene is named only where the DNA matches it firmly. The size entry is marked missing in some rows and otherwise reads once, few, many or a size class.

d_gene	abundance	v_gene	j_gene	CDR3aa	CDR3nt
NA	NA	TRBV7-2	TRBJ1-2	CASSERGAGSHFYGYTF	TGTGCCAGCAGCGAAAGGGGGGCCGGGAGTCACTTCTATGGCTACACCTTC
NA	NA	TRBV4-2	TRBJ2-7	CASSLVNRVGTYEQYF	TGTGCCAGCAGCTTGGTCAACAGGGTCGGAACCTACGAGCAGTACTTC
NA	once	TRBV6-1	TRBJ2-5	CASKRQNLQETQYF	TGTGCCAGTAAACGACAGAACCTCCAAGAGACCCAGTACTTC
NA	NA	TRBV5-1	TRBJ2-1	CASSLGGGTPYNEQFF	TGCGCCAGCAGCTTGGGGGGCGGGACTCCCTACAATGAGCAGTTCTTC
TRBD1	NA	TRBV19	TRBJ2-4	CASSTGQAVDIQYF	TGTGCCAGTAGTACAGGACAGGCGGTAGACATTCAGTACTTC
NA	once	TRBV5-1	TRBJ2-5	CASSTNRGGEETQYF	TGCGCCAGCAGCACCAACAGGGGGGGAGAGGAGACCCAGTACTTC
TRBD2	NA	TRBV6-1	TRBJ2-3	CASSGRLAGVTDTQYF	TGTGCCAGCAGTGGAAGACTAGCGGGGGTCACAGATACGCAGTATTTT
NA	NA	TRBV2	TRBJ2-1	CASIREIGFNEQFF	TGTGCCAGCATACGAGAGATTGGGTTCAATGAGCAGTTCTTC
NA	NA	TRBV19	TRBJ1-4	CASTNRRAPGNEKLFF	TGTGCCAGTACCAACCGCAGGGCGCCGGGTAATGAAAAACTGTTTTTT
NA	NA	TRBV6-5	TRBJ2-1	CASSLSLSSYNEQFF	TGTGCCAGCAGTCTAAGCTTATCCTCCTACAATGAGCAGTTCTTC
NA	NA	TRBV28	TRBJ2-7	CASSLWVLERRYEQYF	TGTGCCAGCAGTTTATGGGTTTTGGAGCGGCGCTACGAGCAGTACTTC
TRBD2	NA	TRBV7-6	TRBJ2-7	CASSPGLAEASYEQYF	TGTGCCAGCAGCCCCGGACTAGCGGAAGCCTCCTACGAGCAGTACTTC
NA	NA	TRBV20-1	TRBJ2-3	CSARDDTQYF	TGCAGTGCTAGAGATGATACGCAGTATTTT
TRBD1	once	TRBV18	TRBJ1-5	CASSPGTASNQPQHF	TGTGCCAGCTCTCCCGGGACAGCGAGCAATCAGCCCCAGCATTTT
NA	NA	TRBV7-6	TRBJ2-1	CASSLPLGTTNEQFF	TGTGCCAGCAGCTTACCCCTCGGGACCACCAATGAGCAGTTCTTC
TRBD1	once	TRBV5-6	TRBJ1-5	CASSLAAGTGGVGNQPQHF	TGTGCCAGCAGCTTGGCCGCCGGGACAGGGGGTGTAGGGAATCAGCCCCAGCATTTT
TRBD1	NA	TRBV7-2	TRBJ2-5	CASSLVGTGDQETQYF	TGTGCCAGCAGCTTAGTCGGGACAGGGGACCAAGAGACCCAGTACTTC
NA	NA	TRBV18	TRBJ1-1	CASSPVGDGEAFF	TGTGCCAGCTCACCAGTTGGGGACGGCGAAGCTTTCTTT
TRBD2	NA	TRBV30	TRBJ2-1	CAWSKAGLALHEQFF	TGTGCCTGGAGTAAGGCGGGACTAGCTCTGCATGAGCAGTTCTTC
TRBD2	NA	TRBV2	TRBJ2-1	CASSAYGTSGPNEQFF	TGTGCCAGCAGTGCCTATGGGACTAGCGGGCCCAATGAGCAGTTCTTC
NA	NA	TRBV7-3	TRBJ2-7	CASSLRRSSYEQYF	TGTGCCAGCAGCTTAAGACGTAGTTCCTACGAGCAGTACTTC
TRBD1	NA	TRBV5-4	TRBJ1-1	CASRLGMTGSSTEAFF	TGTGCCAGCAGACTTGGTATGACAGGGTCTTCCACTGAAGCTTTCTTT
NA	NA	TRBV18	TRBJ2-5	CASSPNLETQYF	TGTGCCAGCTCACCAAATCTTGAGACCCAGTACTTC
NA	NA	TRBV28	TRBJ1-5	CASSFNNRQPQHF	TGTGCCAGCAGTTTTAACAACCGTCAGCCCCAGCATTTT
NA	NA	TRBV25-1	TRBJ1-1	CASSESGRLEAFF	TGTGCCAGCAGTGAGTCTGGAAGGCTCGAAGCTTTCTTT
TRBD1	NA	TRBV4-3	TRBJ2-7	CASSRSVTGYDEQYF	TGCGCCAGCAGCCGGTCCGTGACAGGGTACGACGAGCAGTACTTC
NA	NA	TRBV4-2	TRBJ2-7	CASSQDRTYEQYF	TGTGCCAGCAGCCAAGATCGGACTTACGAGCAGTACTTC
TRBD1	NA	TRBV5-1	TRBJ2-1	CASTQLGGQGLGEQFF	TGCGCCAGCACCCAACTAGGGGGACAGGGTTTGGGTGAGCAGTTCTTC
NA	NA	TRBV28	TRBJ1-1	CASSSLGATEAFF	TGTGCCAGCAGCTCCCTAGGTGCCACTGAAGCTTTCTTT
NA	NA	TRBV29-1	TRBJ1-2	CSVEDRTQLSHGYTF	TGCAGCGTTGAAGATCGTACGCAGCTATCGCATGGCTACACCTTC
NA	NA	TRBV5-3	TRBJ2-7	CARSCRGSYEQYF	TGTGCCAGAAGCTGCCGGGGGTCCTACGAGCAGTACTTC
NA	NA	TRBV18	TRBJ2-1	CASSSGGVSYNEQFF	TGTGCCAGCTCTTCCGGGGGTGTGTCCTACAATGAGCAGTTCTTC
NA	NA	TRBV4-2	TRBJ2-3	CASSQGERSGSTDTQYF	TGTGCCAGCAGCCAAGGTGAAAGAAGCGGGAGCACAGATACGCAGTATTTT
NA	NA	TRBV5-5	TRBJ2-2	CASRKDSLNTGELFF	TGTGCCAGCAGAAAGGACAGTTTAAACACCGGGGAGCTGTTTTTT
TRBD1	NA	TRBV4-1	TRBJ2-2	CASSQDRGNLENGELFF	TGCGCCAGCAGCCAAGACAGGGGGAATCTGGAGAACGGGGAGCTGTTTTTT
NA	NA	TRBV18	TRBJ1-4	CASSPVGNEKLFF	TGTGCCAGCTCACCGGTTGGAAATGAAAAACTGTTTTTT
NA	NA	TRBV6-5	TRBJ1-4	CASSRGSRNEKLFF	TGTGCCAGCAGCAGAGGGTCACGGAATGAAAAACTGTTTTTT
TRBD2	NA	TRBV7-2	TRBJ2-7	CASSLAGGNEQYF	TGTGCCAGCAGCTTAGCGGGGGGGAACGAGCAGTACTTC
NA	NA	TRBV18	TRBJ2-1	CASSPGGSSYNEQFF	TGTGCCAGCTCACCAGGCGGCAGCTCCTACAATGAGCAGTTCTTC
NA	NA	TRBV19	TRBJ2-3	CASSIVTGVTDTQYF	TGTGCCAGTAGTATAGTTACGGGAGTCACAGATACGCAGTATTTT
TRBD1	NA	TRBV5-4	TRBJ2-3	CASSGDRGVLTDTQYF	TGTGCCAGCAGCGGGGACAGGGGAGTCCTCACAGATACGCAGTATTTT
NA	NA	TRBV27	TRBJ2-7	CASSLAQRTYEQYF	TGTGCCAGCAGTTTAGCCCAGCGTACCTACGAGCAGTACTTC
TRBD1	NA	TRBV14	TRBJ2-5	CASSYRTGTWETQYF	TGTGCCAGCAGCTACCGGACAGGGACGTGGGAGACCCAGTACTTC